One sample yielded the 14 T cell receptor beta chains listed below, sequenced in a study of control samples from healthy donors and cancer patients. Using immunoSEQ multiplex PCR, the repertoire was profiled, and TCRdb retains in-frame clones only, with some absent. The table shows 130,000 or so clones, with approximately 94% occurring only once. The sequenced sample was blood. These receptors originate from a man aged 35 to 55 in good health.

The chain uses TRBV7-2 and TRBJ2-3; D might be TRBD2 (5 bases). The CDR3 has 16 amino acids. Trimming removed 2 bases from V and 4 bases from J, with 16 bases in between. CDR1 and CDR2 (germline): SGHTA, FQGNSA. The CDR3 protein is CASSLMGARVSDTQYF. For the CDR3, the DNA is TGTGCCAGCAGCTTAATGGGAGCGAGGGTTTCAGATACGCAGTATTTT.

V and J are TRBV21-1 and TRBJ1-3. TRBV21-1 is noted as a pseudogene. The CDR3 consists of 16 residues. The CDR3 sequence: CASSRRTVHSGNTIYF. The CDR3 coding sequence is TGTGCCAGCAGCCGCCGGACTGTGCACTCTGGAAACACCATATATTTT.

This chain connects TRBV4-1 to TRBJ2-7, with TRBD2 matching over 10 bases. Germline CDR1 reads MGHRA; CDR2 reads YSYEKL. This CDR3 comprises 15 residues. The J segment lost 3 bases and the V segment lost 6 bases, leaving 8 bases of the junction unmatched. Here the CDR3 reads CASSLPGTSDYEQYF. In DNA, the CDR3 is TGCGCCAGCAGTCTTCCCGGGACTAGCGACTACGAGCAGTACTTC.

The V and J genes are TRBV12-5 and TRBJ1-4; 8 positions agree with TRBD1. The CDR3 runs 14 residues. The germline V gene encodes CDR1 LGHNT and CDR2 FRNRAP. The ends lost 5 bases at V and 6 bases at J; junction bases unmatched: 5. CDR3 DNA sequence: TGTGCTAGTGGTCCCGGACAGGGATATGAAAAACTGTTTTTT. Amino acids: CASGPGQGYEKLFF.

The chain employs TRBV29-1 and TRBJ1-2; D is undetermined. The ends were cut back, 4 bases at V and 4 bases at J, with 16 bases in the middle. The CDR3 loop spans 14 amino acids. Germline V gene lookup returns CDR1 SQVTM and CDR2 ANQGSEA. CDR3 sequence: CSVGEGRTGYGYTF. CDR3 nucleotides: TGCAGCGTTGGAGAGGGCAGGACCGGCTATGGCTACACCTTC.

The chain is built from TRBV27 and TRBJ2-3; D is undetermined. Germline-derived CDR1 and CDR2 are MNHEY and SMNVEV (reference sequence). The CDR3 contains 15 residues. V lost 5 bases and J 0 bases, leaving 12 bases between the germline ends. This chain's CDR3 is CASSLFGPSTDTQYF. CDR3 nucleotides: TGTGCCAGCAGTCTCTTCGGACCCAGCACAGATACGCAGTATTTT.

As concerns this clone: Sequence at one end of the junction differs from germline and may be a read error. This chain uses TRBV27 with TRBJ2-5, with D possibly TRBD2 on 6 matching bases. Germline V CDR1 and CDR2: MNHEY, SMNVEV (reference sequence). There are 19 residues in the CDR3. The CDR3 loop is CASSLYRTAGKRLKEAQYF. The CDR3 DNA reads TGTGCCAGCAGTTTATACCGGACCGCGGGGAAACGCTTAAAAGAGGCCCAGTACTTC.

This chain links TRBV7-9 with TRBJ1-5; D uncertain. The V end lost 1 base, the J end lost 5 bases, and 3 bases lay between the germline ends. The CDR3 covers 12 residues. Germline V gives CDR1 SEHNR, CDR2 FQNEAQ (reference sequence). The CDR3 DNA is TGTGCCAGCAGCTTAGAGTATCAGCCCCAGCATTTT. It encodes CASSLEYQPQHF.

A note on this clone: The junction differs from germline at one of its ends, possibly a read error. The V call is TRBV7-2, the J call TRBJ1-6; 9 positions match TRBD1. This CDR3 has 15 amino acids. Germline V gene sequence: CDR1 SGHTA, CDR2 FQGNSA. CDR3 sequence reads: CGSRGQGTYNSPLHF. As DNA, the CDR3 is TGTGGCAGCAGGGGACAGGGCACCTATAATTCACCCCTCCACTTT.

The gene calls are TRBV6-5 and TRBJ2-7; 7 bases are a match to TRBD2. CDR3 length: 13 amino acids. Germline assignment: CDR1 MNHEY and CDR2 SVGAGI. J lost 7 bases, V lost 5 bases, and 8 bases had no gene match. CDR3 sequence reads: CASSPFGGGEQYF. The CDR3 bases are TGTGCCAGCAGTCCCTTTGGGGGGGGTGAGCAGTACTTC.

The gene calls are TRBV11-3 and TRBJ2-3; D unresolved. This CDR3 is 13 amino acids long. Germline V gene sequence: CDR1 SGHNT, CDR2 YENEEA. Trimming removed 4 bases at V and 4 bases at J, with 9 bases between. CDR3 sequence (DNA): TGTGCCAGCAGCTCCCCACCCGCAGATACGCAGTATTTT. Its translation: CASSSPPADTQYF.

Regarding this clone: The sample has other DNA sequences that encode this CDR3 too. V is TRBV5-1 and J is TRBJ2-3; the match to TRBD2 covers 10 bases. In germline, CDR1 is SGHRS, CDR2 YFSETQ. The CDR3 runs 14 residues. J lost 0 bases, V lost 5 bases, and 0 bases had no gene match. In nucleotides, the CDR3 is TGCGCCAGCAGGACTAGCGGGAGCACAGATACGCAGTATTTT. Amino acids: CASRTSGSTDTQYF.

V gene TRBV5-1 combines with J gene TRBJ2-3; possibly TRBD2 for D (7 bases). Trimming pared 0 bases from V and 4 bases from J, leaving 18 bases between. The germline V gene encodes CDR1 SGHRS and CDR2 YFSETQ. The CDR3 runs to 17 residues. Here the CDR3 reads CASSLGGGGPGSDTQYF. For the CDR3, the DNA is TGCGCCAGCAGCTTGGGAGGCGGGGGCCCGGGGTCAGATACGCAGTATTTT.

The gene calls are TRBV7-9 and TRBJ1-1; D call uncertain. Between the trimmed V and J ends, which lost 11 bases and 3 bases, there was a span of 16 bases. CDR3 length: 13 amino acids. The germline CDR1 and CDR2 sequences are SEHNR and FQNEAQ (reference sequence). CDR3 in DNA: TGTGCCGCTGGAGGGTTTACGGACACTGAAGCTTTCTTT. It yields the protein CAAGGFTDTEAFF.